The 5 T cell receptor beta chains given below trace back to one sample, sequenced in a study of neurological immune-mediated disorders. TCRdb re-called the 5' RACE reads with MiXCR, one entry per CDR3 protein. The sample contains more than 50,000 distinct CDR3 sequences, nearly 25% of which appear only once. Time point specified: technical triplicate 2. Material for sequencing was PBMCs. Every receptor here comes from a man in his 60s with HTLV-1-associated myelopathy (HAM/TSP).

In the case of this clonotype: The junction departs from germline at one end; a sequencing error may be responsible. J is TRBJ2-1 and V is TRBV12-3 or TRBV12-4, with D tentatively TRBD2 (6 bases). This CDR3 contains 14 residues. The CDR3 region has the DNA TGTGCCAGCAGTCTCCCGGGAGTTAACAATGTGCAGTTCTTC. Translated: CASSLPGVNNVQFF.

This clonotype was detected many times. This sequence joins TRBV5-1 and TRBJ2-1; 15 nucleotides line up with TRBD2. This CDR3 comprises 16 residues. CDR1 is SGHRS and CDR2 is YFSETQ in the germline V gene. The trim removed 0 bases at V and 9 bases at J, leaving 4 bases unmatched. CDR3 protein: CASSLAGLAGGGEQFF. CDR3 in DNA: TGCGCCAGCAGCTTGGCGGGACTAGCGGGAGGAGGTGAGCAGTTCTTC.

This clonotype appeared many times. The V and J genes are TRBV5-1 and TRBJ1-1, with TRBD1 matching over 7 bases. The V gene end was trimmed by 7 bases and the J gene end by 5 bases; junction bases not matched to a gene: 8. CDR1 is SGHRS, CDR2 YFSETQ, per germline. This CDR3 contains 13 residues. The CDR3: CASGDRGRTEAFF. CDR3 sequence (DNA): TGCGCCAGCGGGGACAGAGGGCGGACTGAAGCTTTCTTT.

Ten or more counts support this clonotype. The chain recombines TRBV29-1 with TRBJ2-7; D assignment may be TRBD1 or TRBD2 (5 bases each). Per germline, CDR1 SQVTM and CDR2 ANQGSEA. This CDR3 comprises 13 residues. V lost 7 bases to trimming and J lost 1 base, with 14 bases between them. CDR3 nucleotide sequence: TGCAGCGCCCGGGACCCTGTGTCCTACGAGCAGTACTTC. This translates into CSARDPVSYEQYF.

The chain has TRBV15 and TRBJ1-2; 12 bases are a match to TRBD1. CDR1 is LNHNV, CDR2 YYDKDF, per germline (reference sequence). The ends lost 9 bases at V and 8 bases at J; junction bases unmatched: 7. This CDR3 contains 13 residues. The CDR3 spells CATQGQGALGYTF. As DNA, the CDR3 is TGTGCCACTCAGGGACAGGGGGCTTTGGGCTACACCTTC.